This TCR beta chain was identified in a study of sequential checkpoint blockade in melanoma. The wider study: Patients were randomized 1:1 to nivolumab-then-ipilimumab or ipilimumab-then-nivolumab first-line. Each arm's sequence ended with maintenance nivolumab.

The CDR3 runs 18 residues. The trim removed 1 base at V and 1 base at J, leaving 10 bases unmatched. CDR1 and CDR2 (germline): PRHDT, FYEKMQ (reference sequence). Some clones are missing from TCRdb's copy, which holds only in-frame ones; the method was immunoSEQ multiplex PCR. The sample lists about 10,000 clones, over 60% occurring once. The treatment here: randomized to nivolumab then ipilimumab (arm A) or the reverse (arm B). None of the patients previously received DNA-damaging chemotherapy. PBMC sorting kept live CD3+CD8+ cells without CD19 or CD56. The sequenced sample was CD8+ T cells sorted from blood (inferred from file names), obtained from a patient given nivolumab and ipilimumab in sequence. The receptor was isolated from a human donor with melanoma. The rearrangement uses TRBV13 and TRBJ1-1, with TRBD1 identical over 9 bases. CDR3 region: CASSLDRQGGKWNTEAFF. In DNA form, the CDR3 reads TGTGCCAGCAGCTTAGACCGACAGGGGGGGAAATGGAACACTGAAGCTTTCTTT.